Following are 19 T cell receptor beta chains from one sample sequenced in a study of molecular identifiers for immune sequencing clone quantification. TCRdb analysed the PCR reads with MiXCR anew, one entry per CDR3 protein. The table has about 640,000 distinct CDR3 sequences, roughly 21% seen once. Sequenced sample: naive CD8+ T cells from blood, with Jurkat cell RNA spiked in. The subset was: FACS-sorted CD8+CD4-CCR7+CD45RA+ naive T cells. The receptor set was obtained from a human donor in good health. Some libraries in this study had Jurkat cell RNA spiked in.

The chain couples TRBV28 to TRBJ2-2, with TRBD2 matching 9 bases. Trimming at V came to 7 bases and at J to 7 bases, leaving 10 bases not matched to a gene. The CDR3 extends over 15 amino acids. Germline values: CDR1 MDHEN, CDR2 SYDVKM. The DNA of the CDR3 is TGTGCCAGCAAAGTTAGCGGGAGCTATGGCGGGGAGCTGTTTTTT. Encoded protein: CASKVSGSYGGELFF.

In this sample, this clonotype turned up many times. V usage is TRBV5-5 and J usage is TRBJ1-1; D gene ambiguous. This CDR3 spans 18 amino acids. CDR1 and CDR2 from the germline V gene are SGHKS and YYEKEE (reference sequence). V gave up 1 base and J gave up 1 base, with 20 bases separating them. The CDR3 region has the DNA TGTGCCAGCAGCTTGTTTGCACAGCCCGCCCGAGAGAACACTGAAGCTTTCTTT. This gives the protein CASSLFAQPARENTEAFF.

The rearrangement uses TRBV27 and TRBJ2-7; 8 nucleotides match TRBD1. Germline lookup yields CDR1 MNHEY and CDR2 SMNVEV (reference sequence). This CDR3 has 16 amino acids. The V gene end was trimmed by 5 bases and the J gene end by 2 bases; junction bases not matched to a gene: 11. The DNA for the CDR3 is TGTGCCAGCAGTCTGCTTGGGACAGGATATCCCTACGAGCAGTACTTC. Its protein is CASSLLGTGYPYEQYF.

About this clonotype: The junction shows a germline mismatch at one end, possibly a read error. The chain employs TRBV5-1 and TRBJ1-1, with D maybe TRBD1 (6 bases). The germline CDR1 and CDR2 sequences are SGHRS and YFSETQ. The CDR3 has 13 amino acids. The DNA for the CDR3 is TGCACCAGCAGCTTAACAGGGATCACTGAAGCTTTCTTT. It is translated as CTSSLTGITEAFF.

This clonotype was counted at least ten times. This chain links TRBV5-6 with TRBJ2-7, with D perhaps matching TRBD1 (5 bases). From germline, CDR1 is SGHDT and CDR2 YYEEEE. Trimming cost V 0 bases and J 5 bases, with 18 bases left between them. The CDR3 runs to 16 residues. The CDR3 reads CASSLGDSSLSNEQYF. As DNA, the CDR3 is TGTGCCAGCAGCTTGGGTGACAGCTCCCTTTCGAACGAGCAGTACTTC.

Only one count was recorded for this clonotype. With a much larger clone just one base away, this may be a read error. This chain joins TRBV30 and TRBJ2-7, with 8 bases fitting TRBD1. CDR3 size: 15 residues. CDR1 is GTSNPN, CDR2 SVGIG, per germline (reference sequence). V lost 4 bases, J lost 5 bases, and 13 bases stayed unmatched. This CDR3 is CAWTLGQGVRHEQYF. The CDR3 DNA reads TGTGCCTGGACCCTCGGACAGGGTGTGAGGCACGAGCAGTACTTC.

This clonotype was recorded a few times. The rearrangement uses TRBV19 and TRBJ2-1; tentatively, D is TRBD1 (5 bases). This CDR3 is 12 amino acids long. Germline CDR1 is LNHDA and CDR2 is SQIVND (reference sequence). Trimming shortened V by 5 bases and J by 10 bases, and 12 bases separated the two germline ends. The CDR3 nucleotides read TGTGCCAGTAGTTTGACAGCACACGAGCAGTTCTTC. Translating it yields CASSLTAHEQFF. The complete variable domain, with remaining parts taken from reference TRBV19 and TRBJ2-1, reads DGGITQSPKYLFRKEGQNVTLSCEQNLNHDAMYWYRQDPGQGLRLIYYSQIVNDFQKGDIAEGYSVSREKKESFPLTVTSAQKNPTAFYLCASSLTAHEQFFGPGTRLTVL.

This clonotype has just a few counts. This may stem from a read error, because a much larger clone lies one nucleotide away. V and J are TRBV4-3 and TRBJ2-7, with D maybe TRBD2 (6 bases). The length of the CDR3 is 16 residues. Germline CDR1 and CDR2: LGHNA and YSLEER. Trimming took 0 bases from V and 2 from J, leaving 14 bases between them. CDR3 protein: CASSQESFGGAYEQYF. In DNA form, the CDR3 reads TGCGCCAGCAGCCAAGAATCTTTCGGGGGAGCCTACGAGCAGTACTTC.

In its sample, this clonotype was seen many times. The genes are TRBV20-1 and TRBJ2-7; D is unclear. V was cut by 0 bases and J by 3 bases, with 15 bases left in between. Germline V gene sequence: CDR1 DFQATT, CDR2 SNEGSKA (reference sequence). This CDR3 spans 15 amino acids. The CDR3 spells CSAREPRPDGYEQYF. The CDR3 DNA follows: TGCAGTGCTAGAGAACCACGTCCAGACGGCTACGAGCAGTACTTC.

In its sample, this clonotype was seen many times. The J gene is TRBJ1-5, the V gene TRBV6-2 or TRBV6-3; 8 bases are a match to TRBD1. The CDR3 consists of 17 residues. The V gene end was trimmed by 2 bases and the J gene end by 3 bases; junction bases not matched to a gene: 9. Germline V gene lookup returns CDR1 MNHEY and CDR2 SVGEGT. CDR3 coding DNA: TGTGCCAGCAGTTACGCGGACAGGGCATACAACAATCAGCCCCAGCATTTT. It codes for CASSYADRAYNNQPQHF.

In this sample, this clonotype turned up a few times. A much larger clone differs by one base, so this may be a read error. No conserved phenylalanine or tryptophan is present at the end of the CDR3, so a read error is the likely explanation. The chain carries TRBV28 and TRBJ2-5; 10 bases align to TRBD1. CDR1 is MDHEN, CDR2 SYDVKM, per germline. The V gene end was trimmed by 6 bases and the J gene end by 1 base; junction bases not matched to a gene: 8. The CDR3 length is 16 residues. The CDR3 sequence: CASRITGTGVQETQYL. Written as DNA, the CDR3 is TGTGCCAGCAGAATAACCGGGACAGGGGTCCAAGAGACCCAGTACCTC.

This clonotype was counted ten times or more. The rearrangement joins TRBV4-3 to TRBJ2-7; TRBD2 agrees at 11 bases. J lost 3 bases, V lost 0 bases, and 7 bases had no gene match. The CDR3 contains 17 residues. The V gene's germline CDR1 is LGHNA and CDR2 YSLEER. The CDR3, as DNA: TGCGCCAGCAGCCAAGAACTTCGGACTAGCGGGCGCTACGAGCAGTACTTC. This translates into CASSQELRTSGRYEQYF.

The table lists this clonotype with many counts. V and J are TRBV29-1 and TRBJ1-1; D gene ambiguous. The length of the CDR3 is 15 residues. V was cut by 0 bases and J by 3 bases, with 14 bases left in between. CDR1 and CDR2 (germline): SQVTM, ANQGSEA. CDR3 sequence: CSVEESGVLDTEAFF. The CDR3 nucleotides read TGCAGCGTTGAAGAATCGGGAGTTCTGGACACTGAAGCTTTCTTT. Filled out from reference TRBV29-1 and TRBJ1-1, the complete variable domain reads SAVISQKPSRDICQRGTSLTIQCQVDSQVTMMFWYRQQPGQSLTLIATANQGSEATYESGFVIDKFPISRPNLTFSTLTVSNMSPEDSSIYLCSVEESGVLDTEAFFGQGTRLTVV.

The rearrangement joins TRBV30 to TRBJ2-7, with D unclear. This CDR3 has 15 amino acids. Germline lookup yields CDR1 GTSNPN and CDR2 SVGIG (reference sequence). Trimming removed 0 bases from V and 2 bases from J, with 14 bases in between. The CDR3: CAWSVPRFRTYEQYF. In DNA form, the CDR3 reads TGTGCCTGGAGTGTACCCAGGTTCCGGACCTACGAGCAGTACTTC.

This clonotype was seen only a few times. V gene TRBV12-3 or TRBV12-4 combines with J gene TRBJ1-5; D not resolved. V shed 2 bases and J shed 0 bases, with 8 bases lying between them. CDR3 size: 15 residues. The CDR3 DNA follows: TGTGCCAGCAGTTTATGGAGTAATAGCAATCAGCCCCAGCATTTT. It codes for CASSLWSNSNQPQHF.

Regarding this clonotype: Sequence at one end of the junction differs from germline and may be a read error. The chain joins TRBV4-1 to TRBJ2-2, with D perhaps TRBD2 (5 bases). CDR3 size: 14 residues. CDR1 is MGHRA, CDR2 YSYEKL, per germline. This chain's CDR3 is CASSQDRYTGELSF. The CDR3 DNA is TGCGCCAGCAGCCAAGACAGGTACACCGGGGAGCTGTCTTTT.

This clonotype has at least ten counts. V gene TRBV28 combines with J gene TRBJ2-3; unclear D gene. Between the trimmed V and J ends, which lost 3 bases and 6 bases, there was a span of 19 bases. The germline V gene has CDR1 MDHEN and CDR2 SYDVKM. This CDR3 region has 16 residues. The CDR3 nucleotides are TGTGCCAGCAGTTTGGGGTTTAATCCCCCCACCGATACGCAGTATTTT. As protein: CASSLGFNPPTDTQYF.

This clonotype turned up a few times. This likely comes from a read error, as the CDR3 has no conserved phenylalanine or tryptophan at its end. The V and J genes are TRBV11-2 and TRBJ2-1; possibly TRBD1 for D (6 bases). The CDR3 extends over 15 amino acids. CDR1 is SGHAT, CDR2 FQNNGV, per germline. V was shortened by 5 bases and J by 6 bases, with 17 bases between the two germline ends. The CDR3 DNA reads as TGTGCCAGCAGCACCACCGGGACACCCCGCAATGAGCAGTTCCTC. Amino acids: CASSTTGTPRNEQFL.

The sample holds many counts of this clonotype. The germline gene is not matched at one end of the junction; a read error may be the cause. V gene TRBV13 combines with J gene TRBJ2-7; D could derive from TRBD1 or TRBD2 (5 bases each). The CDR3 loop spans 14 amino acids. CDR1 PRHDT and CDR2 FYEKMQ come from the germline V gene (reference sequence). This CDR3 reads CASSPGTPEVKEWF. CDR3 DNA sequence: TGTGCCAGCAGCCCCGGGACCCCAGAGGTGAAAGAGTGGTTC. Full variable domain (missing parts from reference TRBV13 and TRBJ2-7): AAGVIQSPRHLIKEKRETATLKCYPIPRHDTVYWYQQGPGQDPQFLISFYEKMQSDKGSIPDRFSAQQFSDYHSELNMSSLELGDSALYFCASSPGTPEVKEWFGPGTRLTVT.